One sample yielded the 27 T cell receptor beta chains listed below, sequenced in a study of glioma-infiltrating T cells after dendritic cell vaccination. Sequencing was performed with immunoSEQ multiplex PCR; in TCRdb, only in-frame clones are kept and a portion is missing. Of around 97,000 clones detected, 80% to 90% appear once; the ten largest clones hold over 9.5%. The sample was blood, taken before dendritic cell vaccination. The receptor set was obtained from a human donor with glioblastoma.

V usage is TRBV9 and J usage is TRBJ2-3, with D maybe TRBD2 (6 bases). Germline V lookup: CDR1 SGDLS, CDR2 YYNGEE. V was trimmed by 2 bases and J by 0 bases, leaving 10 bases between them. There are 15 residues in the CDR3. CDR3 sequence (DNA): TGTGCCAGCAGCGTCGCGGGGTATAGCACAGATACGCAGTATTTT. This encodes CASSVAGYSTDTQYF.

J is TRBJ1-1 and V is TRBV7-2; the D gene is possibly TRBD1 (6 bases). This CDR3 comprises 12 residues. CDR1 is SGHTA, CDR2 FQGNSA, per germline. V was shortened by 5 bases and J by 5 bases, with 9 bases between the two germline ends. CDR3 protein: CASSRQETEAFF. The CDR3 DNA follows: TGTGCCAGCAGCCGACAGGAGACTGAAGCTTTCTTT.

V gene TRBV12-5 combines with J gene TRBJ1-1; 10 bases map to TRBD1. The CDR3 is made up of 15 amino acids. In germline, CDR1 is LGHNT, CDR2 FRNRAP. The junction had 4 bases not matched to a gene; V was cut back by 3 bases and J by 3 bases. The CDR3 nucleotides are TGTGCTAGTGGTTTAGACAGGGGGCCGGACACTGAAGCTTTCTTT. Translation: CASGLDRGPDTEAFF.

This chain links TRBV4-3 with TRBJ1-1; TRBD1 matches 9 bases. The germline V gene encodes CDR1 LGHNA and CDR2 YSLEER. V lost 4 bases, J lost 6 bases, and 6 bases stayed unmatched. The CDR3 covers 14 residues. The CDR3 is CASSLGTGRSEAFF. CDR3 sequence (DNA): TGCGCCAGCAGCCTAGGGACAGGGCGGTCTGAAGCTTTCTTT.

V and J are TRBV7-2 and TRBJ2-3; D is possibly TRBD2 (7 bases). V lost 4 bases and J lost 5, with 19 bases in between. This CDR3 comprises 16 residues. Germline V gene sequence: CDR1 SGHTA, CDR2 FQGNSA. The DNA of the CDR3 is TGTGCCAGCAGCTCCGTAGGGGGGGCGGGGATAGATACGCAGTATTTT. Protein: CASSSVGGAGIDTQYF.

Here the CDR3 DNA reads TGTGCCAGCAGAGACCCCGCGGGGACTGAAGCTTTCTTT. Its protein is CASRDPAGTEAFF. V is TRBV6-4 and J is TRBJ1-1; no firm D call. V was pared by 6 bases and J by 5 bases, with 13 bases between. Germline CDR1 reads MRHNA; CDR2 reads SNTAGT. The CDR3 length is 13 residues.

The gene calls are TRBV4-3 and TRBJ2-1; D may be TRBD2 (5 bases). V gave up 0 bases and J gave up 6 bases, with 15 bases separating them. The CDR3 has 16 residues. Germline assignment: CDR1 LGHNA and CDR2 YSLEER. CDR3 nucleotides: TGCGCCAGCAGCCAAGATCCGGGGTTACGCGGCAATGAGCAGTTCTTC. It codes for CASSQDPGLRGNEQFF.

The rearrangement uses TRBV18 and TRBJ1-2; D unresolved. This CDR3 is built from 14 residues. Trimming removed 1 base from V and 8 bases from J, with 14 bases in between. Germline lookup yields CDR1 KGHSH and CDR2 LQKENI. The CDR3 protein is CASSPLREYGGYTF. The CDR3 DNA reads TGTGCCAGCTCACCACTTAGGGAGTATGGGGGCTACACCTTC.

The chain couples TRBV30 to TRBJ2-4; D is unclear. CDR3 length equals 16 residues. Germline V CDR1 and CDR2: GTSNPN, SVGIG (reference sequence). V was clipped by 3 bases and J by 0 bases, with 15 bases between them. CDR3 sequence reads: CAWRAKLQLAKNIQYF. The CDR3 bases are TGTGCCTGGAGAGCCAAATTACAGCTAGCCAAAAACATTCAGTACTTC.

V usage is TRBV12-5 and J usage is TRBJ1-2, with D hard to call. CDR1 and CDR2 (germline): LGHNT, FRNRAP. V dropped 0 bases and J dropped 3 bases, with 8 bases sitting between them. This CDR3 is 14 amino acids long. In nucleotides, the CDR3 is TGTGCTAGTGGTTTGGTAACCGGGGACTATGGCTACACCTTC. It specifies CASGLVTGDYGYTF.

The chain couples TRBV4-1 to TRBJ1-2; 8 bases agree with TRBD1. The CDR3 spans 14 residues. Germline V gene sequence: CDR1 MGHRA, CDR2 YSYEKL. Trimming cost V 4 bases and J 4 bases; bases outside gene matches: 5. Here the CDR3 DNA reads TGCGCCAGCAGCCTACAGGGGGTGGGCTATGGCTACACCTTC. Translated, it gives CASSLQGVGYGYTF.

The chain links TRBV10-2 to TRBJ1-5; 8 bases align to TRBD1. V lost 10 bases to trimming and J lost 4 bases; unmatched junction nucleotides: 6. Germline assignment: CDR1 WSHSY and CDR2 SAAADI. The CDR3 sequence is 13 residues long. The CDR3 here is CATVDRGNQPQHF. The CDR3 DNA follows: TGCGCCACCGTTGACAGGGGAAATCAGCCCCAGCATTTT.

In DNA, the CDR3 is TGTGCCAGTAGGAACCGACAGGATAGTAGCCCTGAAGCTTTCTTT. This translates into CASRNRQDSSPEAFF. The V gene is TRBV19, the J gene TRBJ1-1; tentative D call: TRBD1 (6 bases). The CDR3 covers 15 residues. CDR1 and CDR2 from the germline V gene are LNHDA and SQIVND (reference sequence). The ends were cut back, 6 bases at V and 6 bases at J, with 20 bases in the middle.

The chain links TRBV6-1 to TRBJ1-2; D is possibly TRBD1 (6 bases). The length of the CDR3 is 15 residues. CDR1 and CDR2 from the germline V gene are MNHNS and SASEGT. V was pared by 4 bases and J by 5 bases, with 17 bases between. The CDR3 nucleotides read TGTGCCAGCAGTGGCAGGGGATACGCTGGGTATGGCTACACCTTC. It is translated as CASSGRGYAGYGYTF.

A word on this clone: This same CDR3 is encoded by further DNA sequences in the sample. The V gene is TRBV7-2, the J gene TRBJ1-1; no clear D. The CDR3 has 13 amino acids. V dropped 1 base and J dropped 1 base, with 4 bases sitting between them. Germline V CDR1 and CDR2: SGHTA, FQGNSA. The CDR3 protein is CASSLVRNTEAFF. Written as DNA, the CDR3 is TGTGCCAGCAGCTTAGTCAGGAACACTGAAGCTTTCTTT.

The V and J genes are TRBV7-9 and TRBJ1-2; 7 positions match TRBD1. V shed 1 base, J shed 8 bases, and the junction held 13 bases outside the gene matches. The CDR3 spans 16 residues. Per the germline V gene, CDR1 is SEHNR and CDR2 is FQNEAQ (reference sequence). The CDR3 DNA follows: TGTGCCAGCAGCTTAGAAGTAGGGGGCGAATCGCGCGGCTACACCTTC. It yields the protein CASSLEVGGESRGYTF.

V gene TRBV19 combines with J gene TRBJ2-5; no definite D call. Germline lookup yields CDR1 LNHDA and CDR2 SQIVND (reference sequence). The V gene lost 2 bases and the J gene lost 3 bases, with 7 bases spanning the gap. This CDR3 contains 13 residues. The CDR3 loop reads CASSISDEETQYF. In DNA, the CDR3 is TGTGCCAGTAGTATATCAGATGAAGAGACCCAGTACTTC.

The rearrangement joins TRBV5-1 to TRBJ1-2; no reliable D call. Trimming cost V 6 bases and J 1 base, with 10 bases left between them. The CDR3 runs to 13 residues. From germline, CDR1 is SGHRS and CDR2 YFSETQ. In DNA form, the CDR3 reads TGCGCCAGCACCCCCGACAATAACTATGGCTACACCTTC. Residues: CASTPDNNYGYTF.

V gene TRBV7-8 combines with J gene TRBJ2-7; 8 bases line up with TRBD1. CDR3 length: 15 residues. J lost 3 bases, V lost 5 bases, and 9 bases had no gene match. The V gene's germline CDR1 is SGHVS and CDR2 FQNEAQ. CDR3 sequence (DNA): TGTGCCAGCAGCCCAATCTATGGACAGGGCTACGAGCAGTACTTC. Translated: CASSPIYGQGYEQYF.

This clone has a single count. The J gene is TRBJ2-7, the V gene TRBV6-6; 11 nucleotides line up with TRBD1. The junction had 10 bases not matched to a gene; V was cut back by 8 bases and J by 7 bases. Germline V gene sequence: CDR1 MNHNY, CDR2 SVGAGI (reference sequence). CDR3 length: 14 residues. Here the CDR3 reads CASEGDRGWGEQYF. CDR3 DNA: TGTGCCAGCGAGGGGGACAGGGGGTGGGGGGAGCAGTACTTC.

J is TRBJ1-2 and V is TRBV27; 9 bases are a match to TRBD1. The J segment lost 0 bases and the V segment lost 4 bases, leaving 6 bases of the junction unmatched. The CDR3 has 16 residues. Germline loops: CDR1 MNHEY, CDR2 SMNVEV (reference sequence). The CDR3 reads CASSYIGTGSNYGYTF. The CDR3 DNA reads TGTGCCAGCAGTTACATAGGGACAGGGTCTAACTATGGCTACACCTTC.

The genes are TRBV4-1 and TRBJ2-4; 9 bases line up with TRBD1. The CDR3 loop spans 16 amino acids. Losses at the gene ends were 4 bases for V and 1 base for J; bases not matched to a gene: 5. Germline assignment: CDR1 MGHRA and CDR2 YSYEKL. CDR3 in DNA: TGCGCCAGCAGCCCCGGGACAGGGTCGGCCAAAAACATTCAGTACTTC. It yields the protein CASSPGTGSAKNIQYF.

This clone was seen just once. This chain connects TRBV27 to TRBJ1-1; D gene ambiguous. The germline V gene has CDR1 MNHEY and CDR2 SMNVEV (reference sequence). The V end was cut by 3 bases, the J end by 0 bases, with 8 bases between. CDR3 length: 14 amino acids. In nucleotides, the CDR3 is TGTGCCAGCAGTTTTGACTTCATGAACACTGAAGCTTTCTTT. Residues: CASSFDFMNTEAFF.

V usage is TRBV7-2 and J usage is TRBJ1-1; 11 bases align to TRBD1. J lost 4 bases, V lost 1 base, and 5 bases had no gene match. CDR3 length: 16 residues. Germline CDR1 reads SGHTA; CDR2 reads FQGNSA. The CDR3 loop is CASSLGGQGATTEAFF. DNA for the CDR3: TGTGCCAGCAGCTTAGGAGGACAGGGGGCTACCACTGAAGCTTTCTTT.

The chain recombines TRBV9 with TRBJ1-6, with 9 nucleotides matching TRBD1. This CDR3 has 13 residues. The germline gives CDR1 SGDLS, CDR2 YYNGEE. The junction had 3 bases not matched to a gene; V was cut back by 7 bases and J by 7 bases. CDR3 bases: TGTGCCAGCGGGGACAGGGTCAATTCACCCCTCCACTTT. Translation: CASGDRVNSPLHF.

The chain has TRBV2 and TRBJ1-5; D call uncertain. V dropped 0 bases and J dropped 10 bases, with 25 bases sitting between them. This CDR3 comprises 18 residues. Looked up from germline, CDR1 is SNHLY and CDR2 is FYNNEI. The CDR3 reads CASSEAYRLRSRGGPQHF. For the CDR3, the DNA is TGTGCCAGCAGTGAAGCGTATCGACTTCGCAGTCGGGGAGGTCCCCAGCATTTT.

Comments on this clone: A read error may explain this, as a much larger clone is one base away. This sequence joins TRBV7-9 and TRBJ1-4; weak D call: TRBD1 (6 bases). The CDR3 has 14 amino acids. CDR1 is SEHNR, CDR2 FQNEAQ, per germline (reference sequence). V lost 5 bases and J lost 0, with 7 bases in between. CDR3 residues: CASSRTATNEKLFF. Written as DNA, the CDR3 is TGTGCCAGCAGCAGGACAGCAACTAATGAAAAACTGTTTTTT.